This TCR beta chain was recorded in a study of control samples from healthy donors and cancer patients. CDR3 length equals 13 residues. The germline V and J ends were trimmed by 6 bases and 5 bases, with 9 bases remaining between them. Germline V gene sequence: CDR1 KGHDR, CDR2 SFDVKD. Some clones are missing from TCRdb's copy, which holds only in-frame ones; the method was immunoSEQ multiplex PCR. The table has approximately 100,000 clones, around 89% seen once; the top ten hold about a fifth. The sequence was collected from a man between 60 and 70 years old with lung cancer. The sample consisted of PBMCs. V and J are TRBV24-1 and TRBJ1-4; possibly TRBD1 for D (5 bases). DNA of the CDR3: TGTGCCACCAGTACGGGGGTCAATGAAAAACTGTTTTTT. It is translated as CATSTGVNEKLFF.